This is a list of T cell receptor beta chains from one sample in a study of cytomegalovirus exposure and HLA in healthy donors. Using immunoSEQ multiplex PCR, the repertoire was profiled, and TCRdb retains in-frame clones only, with some absent. The sample has some 180,000 clones; around 75% are singletons. The sample consisted of PBMCs. The receptors originated from a male donor in good health and CMV-seronegative. Both conserved end residues are part of each CDR3. Not every row has a clone size; where given, it reads once, few, many or a size class.

CDR3 protein | clone size | V gene | CDR3 length | J gene
CASSVSGQGRNYNEQFF | NA | TRBV2 | 17 | TRBJ2-1
CASGPGRGIPYEQYF | NA | TRBV12-5 | 15 | TRBJ2-7
CATTMDGGRQYF | NA | TRBV25-1 | 12 | TRBJ2-3
CASSLALAGVEQFF | NA | TRBV11-2 | 14 | TRBJ2-1
CASSPPRGRAGNEQFF | NA | TRBV6-6 | 16 | TRBJ2-1
CASTTTGTNSPLHF | few | TRBV4-1 | 14 | TRBJ1-6
CASSLLYPPVDEQFF | NA | TRBV7-9 | 15 | TRBJ2-1
CASSREGSYEQYF | NA | TRBV4-3 | 13 | TRBJ2-7
CASSIDRSSGNTIYF | NA | TRBV6-5 | 15 | TRBJ1-3
CASRRGLAGGEGSTDTQYF | NA | TRBV6-4 | 19 | TRBJ2-3
CASSSGGANYGYTF | few | TRBV28 | 14 | TRBJ1-2
CASSFQGTYEQYF | NA | TRBV7-2 | 13 | TRBJ2-7
CAIRAGTGTDTQYF | NA | TRBV10-3 | 14 | TRBJ2-3
CASSLYRGLTGANVLTF | once | TRBV5-8 | 17 | TRBJ2-6
CASKRDTEAFF | NA | TRBV2 | 11 | TRBJ1-1
CASSRGGTDTQYF | NA | TRBV28 | 13 | TRBJ2-3
CASSLVHAGRQPQHF | NA | TRBV7-2 | 15 | TRBJ1-5
CASSIGQGFGKQYF | NA | TRBV19 | 14 | TRBJ2-7
CASSEIGTANEKLFF | NA | TRBV2 | 15 | TRBJ1-4
CASSPKDRQGLPEAFF | NA | TRBV4-1 | 16 | TRBJ1-1
CASSQGLADNEQFF | NA | TRBV4-3 | 14 | TRBJ2-1
CASSQMPQAEAFF | NA | TRBV28 | 13 | TRBJ1-1
CASSPPDRGRIQYF | NA | TRBV18 | 14 | TRBJ2-5
CASGPGNSGNTIYF | NA | TRBV12-5 | 14 | TRBJ1-3
CSTLGQGYNEQFF | once | TRBV29-1 | 13 | TRBJ2-1
CSVEGYDSSNYNEQFF | few | TRBV29-1 | 16 | TRBJ2-1
CASSQEGLRGEQFF | NA | TRBV4-2 | 14 | TRBJ2-1
CASSDSWGLPYNEQFF | NA | TRBV6-4 | 16 | TRBJ2-1
CASSLASGRGEAFF | few | TRBV28 | 14 | TRBJ1-1
CASSLSGAEAPLHF | NA | TRBV7-6 | 14 | TRBJ1-6
CASSSTYSGNQPQHF | NA | TRBV6-1 | 15 | TRBJ1-5
CASSARGGSGSYNEQFF | NA | TRBV5-4 | 17 | TRBJ2-1
CASSSHTSGSYNEQFF | NA | TRBV11-3 | 16 | TRBJ2-1
CASSPQGQHTEAFF | NA | TRBV7-3 | 14 | TRBJ1-1
CASSILTSGVTDEQFF | NA | TRBV19 | 16 | TRBJ2-1
CASRDSRLLPSTYEQYF | NA | TRBV2 | 17 | TRBJ2-7
CASSLANTGELFF | NA | TRBV18 | 13 | TRBJ2-2
CASNRYHGQDGADTQYF | NA | TRBV19 | 17 | TRBJ2-3
CASSFPGTAMTQYF | NA | TRBV7-7 | 14 | TRBJ2-5
CASSPPDTQYF | NA | TRBV4-2 | 11 | TRBJ2-3
CASRVRASGVSEQFF | NA | TRBV5-1 | 15 | TRBJ2-1
CASSLGELAKNIQYF | NA | TRBV5-1 | 15 | TRBJ2-4
CASSLGPGVDYGYTF | once | TRBV7-2 | 15 | TRBJ1-2
CASSLDPRGEQFF | NA | TRBV11-3 | 13 | TRBJ2-1
CASSTGSQDFPYEQYF | NA | TRBV9 | 16 | TRBJ2-7
CASSSGQGNQPQHF | few | TRBV19 | 14 | TRBJ1-5
CASSSGQGGSPLHF | NA | TRBV7-2 | 14 | TRBJ1-6
CASSQEAPQHF | few | TRBV25-1 | 11 | TRBJ1-5
CASSVRYRGFTYNEQFF | NA | TRBV6-1 | 17 | TRBJ2-1
CASSISSGPSYEQYF | NA | TRBV19 | 15 | TRBJ2-7
CAWTTGYEQYF | NA | TRBV30 | 11 | TRBJ2-7